What follows are 29 T cell receptor beta chains derived from one specimen sequenced in a study of CD8 T cells in ankylosing spondylitis. TCRdb reprocessed the 5' RACE reads via MiXCR and lists one record per CDR3 protein. Of about 240,000 distinct CDR3 sequences detected, 8.6% appear once; the ten largest clones hold around 6.8%. The sample comprised blood, either unsorted or a sorted T cell fraction (not recorded which). These receptors were collected from a male donor with ankylosing spondylitis or in good health (not recorded which).

This clonotype was observed many times. The J gene is TRBJ2-1, the V gene TRBV12-3 or TRBV12-4, with a weak D call TRBD2 (5 bases). V lost 8 bases and J 6 bases, leaving 11 bases between the germline ends. This CDR3 has 12 amino acids. CDR3 sequence: CASVATSNEQFF. CDR3 bases: TGTGCCAGCGTAGCGACCTCCAATGAGCAGTTCTTC.

This clonotype was observed a few times. The rearrangement uses TRBV12-3 or TRBV12-4 and TRBJ1-1, with no clear D. Trimming left V 1 base short and J 4 bases short, with 13 bases between. This CDR3 is 15 amino acids long. For the CDR3, the DNA is TGTGCCAGCAGTTTAGGACCTGGACGGGGCACTGAAGCTTTCTTT. The encoded protein is CASSLGPGRGTEAFF.

At least ten counts were recorded for this clonotype. The V and J genes are TRBV27 and TRBJ1-5; perhaps TRBD1 as D (6 bases). Germline CDR1 and CDR2: MNHEY and SMNVEV (reference sequence). The CDR3 sequence is 14 residues long. Trimming took 5 bases from V and 4 from J, leaving 12 bases between them. The CDR3 sequence is CASSRGAGNQPQHF. Here the CDR3 DNA reads TGTGCCAGCAGTCGGGGGGCCGGGAATCAGCCCCAGCATTTT.

This clonotype was found many times. V usage is TRBV6-2 or TRBV6-3 and J usage is TRBJ2-7; 10 bases are a match to TRBD2. The CDR3 covers 20 residues. Germline V gene lookup returns CDR1 MNHEY and CDR2 SVGEGT. Trimming cost V 4 bases and J 5 bases; bases outside gene matches: 23. CDR3 nucleotide sequence: TGTGCCAGCAGTTTTTTCGGAGGACTAGCGGAGGGGAAGGATGAGAACGAGCAGTACTTC. Its protein is CASSFFGGLAEGKDENEQYF.

This clonotype was recorded a few times. The V gene is TRBV20-1, the J gene TRBJ2-1, with 14 bases aligning to TRBD2. The trim removed 3 bases at V and 8 bases at J, leaving 3 bases unmatched. This CDR3 is 14 amino acids long. CDR1 is DFQATT and CDR2 is SNEGSKA in the germline V gene (reference sequence). The CDR3 loop is CSARTSGRADEQFF. CDR3 coding DNA: TGCAGTGCTAGGACTAGCGGGAGGGCCGATGAGCAGTTCTTC.

This clonotype was recorded many times. The chain joins TRBV12-3 or TRBV12-4 to TRBJ1-2; D possibly corresponds to TRBD1 (5 bases). The CDR3 extends over 13 amino acids. V lost 6 bases, J lost 13 bases, and 21 bases lay in between. The chain's CDR3 is CASSFDRSMAITF. For the CDR3, the DNA is TGTGCCAGCAGCTTCGACAGATCTATGGCTATCACCTTC.

This clonotype was counted many times. CDR3 in amino acids: CASSLGQVSSYEQYF. As DNA, the CDR3 is TGTGCCAGCAGCTTAGGACAGGTTAGCTCCTACGAGCAGTACTTC. This chain joins TRBV7-2 and TRBJ2-7; perhaps TRBD1 as D (6 bases). CDR3 length: 15 residues. V lost 1 base and J 0 bases, leaving 10 bases between the germline ends. Germline V gene sequence: CDR1 SGHTA, CDR2 FQGNSA. Using reference TRBV7-2 and TRBJ2-7 for the parts outside the CDR3, the full variable domain is GAGVSQSPSNKVTEKGKDVELRCDPISGHTALYWYRQSLGQGLEFLIYFQGNSAPDKSGLPSDRFSAERTGGSVSTLTIQRTQQEDSAVYLCASSLGQVSSYEQYFGPGTRLTVT.

This clonotype was counted ten times or more. The chain combines TRBV15 with TRBJ2-7; 8 bases fit TRBD1. V shed 8 bases, J shed 4 bases, and the junction held 10 bases outside the gene matches. CDR1 LNHNV and CDR2 YYDKDF come from the germline V gene (reference sequence). There are 14 residues in the CDR3. The CDR3 DNA is TGTGCCACCCAAAGGGATCAGGGGGCTTACGAGCAGTACTTC. It codes for CATQRDQGAYEQYF. The full variable domain, completed using reference TRBV15 and TRBJ2-7, is DAMVIQNPRYQVTQFGKPVTLSCSQTLNHNVMYWYQQKSSQAPKLLFHYYDKDFNNEADTPDNFQSRRPNTSFCFLDIRSPGLGDTAMYLCATQRDQGAYEQYFGPGTRLTVT.

In the case of this clonotype: This may be a read error, as it is one base from a much larger clone. The CDR3: CSVGRGPLGASVLTF. CDR3 DNA sequence: TGCAGTGTGGGCAGGGGACCTCTTGGGGCCAGCGTCCTGACTTTC. This rearrangement joins TRBV20-1 to TRBJ2-6; D possibly corresponds to TRBD1 (6 bases). CDR3 size: 15 residues. Germline V gene data show CDR1 as DFQATT and CDR2 as SNEGSKA (reference sequence).

The V gene is TRBV19, the J gene TRBJ1-1, with 7 bases aligning to TRBD1. From germline, CDR1 is LNHDA and CDR2 SQIVND (reference sequence). The ends lost 5 bases at V and 6 bases at J; junction bases unmatched: 6. The CDR3 loop spans 13 amino acids. As DNA, the CDR3 is TGTGCCAGTAGTTCAGGGGGGGGCTCTGAAGCTTTCTTT. It yields the protein CASSSGGGSEAFF.

There are many counts of this clonotype. The rearrangement uses TRBV10-3 and TRBJ2-7; no reliable D call. The V gene's germline CDR1 is ENHRY and CDR2 SYGVKD. Trimming took off 0 bases at V and 1 base at J, with 10 bases between the two ends. This CDR3 contains 15 residues. The CDR3 DNA is TGTGCCATCAGTGAGTCACCCGGCGGTTCCTACGAGCAGTACTTC. It translates to CAISESPGGSYEQYF.

This chain joins TRBV12-3 or TRBV12-4 and TRBJ2-1; 11 nucleotides agree with TRBD2. The CDR3 runs to 17 residues. Unmatched junction bases numbered 9, after V lost 1 base and J lost 7 bases. The CDR3 here is CASSLVLLAGDRNEQFF. Written as DNA, the CDR3 is TGTGCCAGCAGTTTAGTGCTACTAGCGGGAGATCGGAATGAGCAGTTCTTC.

Only a few counts were recorded for this clonotype. The rearrangement links TRBV5-5 to TRBJ2-7; D might be TRBD2 (6 bases). V dropped 3 bases and J dropped 3 bases, with 13 bases sitting between them. The CDR3 length is 14 residues. The germline V gene encodes CDR1 SGHKS and CDR2 YYEKEE (reference sequence). The CDR3 bases are TGTGCCAGCAGCTGGGGGGACGGACTCTACGAGCAGTACTTC. It is translated as CASSWGDGLYEQYF.

This clonotype was recorded at least ten times. The V call is TRBV20-1, the J call TRBJ2-3; 8 bases map to TRBD2. The length of the CDR3 is 14 residues. Germline V gene data show CDR1 as DFQATT and CDR2 as SNEGSKA (reference sequence). The V and J ends lost 5 bases and 3 bases, in that order; junction bases with no gene match: 7. The CDR3 nucleotides are TGCAGTGCTCCCGGGAGGGGGAGGACAGATACGCAGTATTTT. As protein: CSAPGRGRTDTQYF.

Many counts were recorded for this clonotype. The chain links TRBV12-3 or TRBV12-4 to TRBJ1-1, with TRBD1 identical over 7 bases. The CDR3 length is 14 residues. J gave up 6 bases and V 8 bases, and 12 bases lay outside the gene matches. DNA for the CDR3: TGTGCCAGCGGGAGACAGGGACAGTGGGCTGAAGCTTTCTTT. It translates to CASGRQGQWAEAFF.

There are many counts of this clonotype. The chain links TRBV12-3 or TRBV12-4 to TRBJ2-3; unclear D gene. The CDR3 loop spans 15 amino acids. Between the trimmed V and J ends, which lost 5 bases and 2 bases, there was a span of 14 bases. CDR3 sequence reads: CASSPRVSFTDTQYF. CDR3 DNA: TGTGCCAGCAGTCCCCGGGTCTCATTCACAGATACGCAGTATTTT.

This clonotype was seen ten or more times. V is TRBV20-1 and J is TRBJ2-7; D is possibly TRBD1 (6 bases). The germline CDR1 and CDR2 sequences are DFQATT and SNEGSKA (reference sequence). V was clipped by 6 bases and J by 6 bases, with 15 bases between them. The CDR3 runs to 12 residues. The chain's CDR3 is CSAARAGVEQYF. The CDR3 DNA is TGCAGTGCCGCGAGGGCAGGGGTCGAGCAGTACTTC.

This clonotype was observed at least ten times. This chain joins TRBV5-1 and TRBJ2-2, with 13 bases fitting TRBD2. Germline-derived CDR1 and CDR2 are SGHRS and YFSETQ. The CDR3 is 15 amino acids. Unmatched junction bases numbered 3, after V lost 6 bases and J lost 4 bases. In nucleotides, the CDR3 is TGCGCCAGCAAACTAGCGGGGGGGCTCACCGGGGAGCTGTTTTTT. It encodes CASKLAGGLTGELFF.

This clonotype came up many times. The chain combines TRBV7-9 with TRBJ1-6; a possible D gene is TRBD1 (5 bases). Deletions cut 2 bases from V and 11 bases from J, with 13 bases between. Germline CDR1 is SEHNR and CDR2 is FQNEAQ (reference sequence). There are 14 residues in the CDR3. The CDR3 sequence: CASSLWGRRPPLHF. CDR3 DNA: TGTGCCAGCAGCTTATGGGGGAGGAGGCCACCCCTCCACTTT.

This clonotype turned up a few times. The rearrangement joins TRBV30 to TRBJ1-2; weak D call: TRBD1 (6 bases). Trimming took off 5 bases at V and 0 bases at J, with 13 bases between the two ends. The CDR3 runs to 14 residues. CDR1 is GTSNPN, CDR2 SVGIG, per germline (reference sequence). CDR3 bases: TGTGCCTGGGCACAGGGCTACCCTAACTATGGCTACACCTTC. Protein product: CAWAQGYPNYGYTF.

At least ten counts were recorded for this clonotype. V usage is TRBV20-1 and J usage is TRBJ2-1; D could derive from TRBD1 or TRBD2 (6 bases each). Germline V gene data show CDR1 as DFQATT and CDR2 as SNEGSKA (reference sequence). V shed 0 bases and J shed 7 bases, with 19 bases lying between them. This CDR3 is 16 amino acids long. DNA for the CDR3: TGCAGTGCTAGAGACCCCCAGGGGAGAGGGAGGAATGAGCAGTTCTTC. It yields the protein CSARDPQGRGRNEQFF.

The chain couples TRBV6-2 or TRBV6-3 to TRBJ2-5; tentative D call: TRBD2 (6 bases). V shed 6 bases and J shed 3 bases, with 17 bases lying between them. The CDR3 loop spans 15 amino acids. Germline CDR1 and CDR2: MNHEY and SVGEGT. DNA for the CDR3: TGTGCCAGCAGGCGGAAACCGGGACTCAAAGAGACCCAGTACTTC. It is translated as CASRRKPGLKETQYF.

This clonotype was counted many times. DNA for the CDR3: TGTGCCAGCAGCGAGGGACTAGCGGTAGAGACCCAGTACTTC. It translates to CASSEGLAVETQYF. The chain combines TRBV6-2 or TRBV6-3 with TRBJ2-5, with 11 bases aligning to TRBD2. The germline CDR1 and CDR2 sequences are MNHEY and SVGEGT. The CDR3 is 14 residues long. Trimming at V came to 6 bases and at J to 4 bases, leaving 4 bases not matched to a gene.

This clonotype was found many times. The chain is built from TRBV20-1 and TRBJ2-3, with 10 positions matching TRBD2. The CDR3 totals 14 residues. Germline CDR1 reads DFQATT; CDR2 reads SNEGSKA (reference sequence). The trim removed 3 bases at V and 7 bases at J, leaving 7 bases unmatched. The CDR3 sequence is CSASLAGVPNTQYF. The CDR3 DNA reads TGCAGTGCTAGTCTAGCGGGAGTTCCGAATACGCAGTATTTT.

This clonotype was observed at least ten times. This rearrangement joins TRBV4-1 to TRBJ1-4, with D maybe TRBD1 (6 bases). CDR3 length: 15 residues. The V end was cut by 3 bases, the J end by 3 bases, with 11 bases between. Per the germline V gene, CDR1 is MGHRA and CDR2 is YSYEKL. The CDR3 loop is CASSHDRRPNEKLFF. The CDR3 DNA reads as TGCGCCAGCAGCCACGACAGGAGACCTAATGAAAAACTGTTTTTT.

This clonotype was detected many times. The J gene is TRBJ2-7, the V gene TRBV4-3; D gene unclear. The V and J ends lost 2 bases and 6 bases respectively, with 17 bases between them. The CDR3 runs to 15 residues. Germline CDR1 reads LGHNA; CDR2 reads YSLEER. CDR3 nucleotide sequence: TGCGCCAGCAGCCAACCCCCGGGCCCATCGTCCGAGCAGTACTTC. This sequence encodes CASSQPPGPSSEQYF.

This clonotype was observed many times. This chain uses TRBV7-9 with TRBJ2-5; the D call may be TRBD1 or TRBD2 (5 bases each). The ends were cut back, 3 bases at V and 1 base at J, with 9 bases in the middle. CDR3 size: 14 residues. Germline V CDR1 and CDR2: SEHNR, FQNEAQ (reference sequence). The CDR3 protein is CASSLGPIQETQYF. The CDR3, as DNA: TGTGCCAGCAGCTTGGGACCAATCCAAGAGACCCAGTACTTC.

Worth noting for this clonotype: A much larger clone lies a single base off, so this may be a read error. This chain uses TRBV12-3 or TRBV12-4 with TRBJ1-2; D possibly corresponds to TRBD1 (6 bases). The CDR3 totals 13 residues. As DNA, the CDR3 is TGTGCCAGCAGTTCCACAGGGTGGGGCGGCTACTCCTTC. Its protein is CASSSTGWGGYSF.

This clonotype was seen many times. This chain joins TRBV24-1 and TRBJ2-3, with 7 nucleotides matching TRBD1. Germline V gene data show CDR1 as KGHDR and CDR2 as SFDVKD. The CDR3 has 15 amino acids. With V trimmed by 5 bases and J by 2 bases, 6 bases remained unmatched. Here the CDR3 reads CATSAGDSYTDTQYF. The CDR3 DNA reads as TGTGCCACCAGTGCTGGGGACAGCTACACAGATACGCAGTATTTT.